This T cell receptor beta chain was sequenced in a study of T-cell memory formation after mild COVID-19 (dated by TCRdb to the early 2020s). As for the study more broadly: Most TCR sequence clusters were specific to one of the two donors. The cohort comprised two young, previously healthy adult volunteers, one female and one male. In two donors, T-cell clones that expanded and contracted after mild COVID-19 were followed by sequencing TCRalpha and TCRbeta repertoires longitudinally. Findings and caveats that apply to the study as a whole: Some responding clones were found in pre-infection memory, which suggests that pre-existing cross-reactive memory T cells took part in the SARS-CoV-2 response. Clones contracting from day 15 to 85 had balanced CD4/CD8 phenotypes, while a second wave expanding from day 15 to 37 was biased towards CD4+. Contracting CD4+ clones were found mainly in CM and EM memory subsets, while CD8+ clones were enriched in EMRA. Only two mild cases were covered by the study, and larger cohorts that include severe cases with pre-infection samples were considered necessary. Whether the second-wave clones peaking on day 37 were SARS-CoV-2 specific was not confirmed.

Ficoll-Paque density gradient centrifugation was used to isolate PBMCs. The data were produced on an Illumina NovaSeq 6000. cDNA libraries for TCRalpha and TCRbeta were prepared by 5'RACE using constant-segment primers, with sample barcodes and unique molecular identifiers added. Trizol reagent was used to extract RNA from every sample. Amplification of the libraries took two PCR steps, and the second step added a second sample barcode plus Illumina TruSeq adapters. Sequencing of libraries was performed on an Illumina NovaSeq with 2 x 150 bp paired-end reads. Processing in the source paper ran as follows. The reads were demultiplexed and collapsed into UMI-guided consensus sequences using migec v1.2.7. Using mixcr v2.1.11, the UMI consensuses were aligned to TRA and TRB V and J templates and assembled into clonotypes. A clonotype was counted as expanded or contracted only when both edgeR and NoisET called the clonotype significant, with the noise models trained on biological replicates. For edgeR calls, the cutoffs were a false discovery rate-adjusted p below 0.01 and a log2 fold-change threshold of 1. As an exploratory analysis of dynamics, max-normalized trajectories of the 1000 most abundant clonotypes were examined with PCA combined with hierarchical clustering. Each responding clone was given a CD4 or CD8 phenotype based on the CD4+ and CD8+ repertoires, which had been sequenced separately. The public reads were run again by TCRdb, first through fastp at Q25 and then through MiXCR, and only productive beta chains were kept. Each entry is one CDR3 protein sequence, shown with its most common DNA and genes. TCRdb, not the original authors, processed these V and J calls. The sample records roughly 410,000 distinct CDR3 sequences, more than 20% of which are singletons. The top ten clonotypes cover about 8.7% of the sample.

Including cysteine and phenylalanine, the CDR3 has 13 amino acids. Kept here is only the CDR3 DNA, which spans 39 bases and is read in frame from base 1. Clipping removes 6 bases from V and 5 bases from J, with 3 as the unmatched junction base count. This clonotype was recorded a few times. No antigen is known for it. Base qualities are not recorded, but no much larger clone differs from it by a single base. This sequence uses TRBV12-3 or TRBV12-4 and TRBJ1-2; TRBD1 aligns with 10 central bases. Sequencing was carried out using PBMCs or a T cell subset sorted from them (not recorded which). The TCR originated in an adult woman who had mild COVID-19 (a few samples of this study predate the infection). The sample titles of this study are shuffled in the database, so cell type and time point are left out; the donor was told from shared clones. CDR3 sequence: CASRKGQGYGYTF. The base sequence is TGTGCCAGCAGAAAGGGACAGGGGTATGGCTACACCTTC.